This is a list of T cell receptor beta chains from one sample in a study of identical twins. From the 5' RACE reads, TCRdb called clonotypes with MiXCR, one entry per CDR3 protein. The top ten clones hold 5.4% of a sample with 200,000 to 300,000 distinct CDR3 sequences, approximately 7.3% of them seen once. These data also formed part of another study, on yellow fever vaccine responses in identical twins.

The source material was CD8+ T cells sorted from blood. The origin of the receptors is a woman under 30 in good health. Each CDR3 is given with its conserved first and last residue. Fields, in order: CDR3 length, J gene, clone size, V gene, D gene, CDR3 DNA, CDR3 protein. D genes are given only for firm matches. Clone sizes are given selectively: once, few, many, or a class where the clone is expanded.

15	TRBJ2-7	.	TRBV11-2	.	TGTGCCAGCAGCTTAGGCGGGCGGAGCTCCTACGAGCAGAACTTC	CASSLGGRSSYEQNF
22	TRBJ2-1	many	TRBV7-3	TRBD2	TGTGCCAGCAGCTTAAACCCCCCCGCTTTGGCGGGAGACTACTTCAGCTACAATGAGCAGTTCTTC	CASSLNPPALAGDYFSYNEQFF
15	TRBJ2-1	.	TRBV7-7	.	TGTGCCAGCAGCTTAGAACTAGGGGCCTACAATGAGCAGTTCTTC	CASSLELGAYNEQFF
14	TRBJ2-1	many	TRBV29-1	TRBD2	TGCAGCGTTAGACTAGCGGGGGGGTACAATGAGCAGTTCTTC	CSVRLAGGYNEQFF
13	TRBJ2-3	.	TRBV7-3	.	TGTGCCAGCAGCCGGACAGACGCAGATACGCAGTATTTT	CASSRTDADTQYF
17	TRBJ1-5	many	TRBV6-5	.	TGTGCCAGCAGTTACTGCATCAGGGGTGGGTCCAATCAGCCCCAGCATTTT	CASSYCIRGGSNQPQHF
13	TRBJ1-4	few	TRBV24-1	TRBD1	TGTGCCACCAGTGAACCAGGGGGTGAAAAACTGTTTTTT	CATSEPGGEKLFF
18	TRBJ2-1	few	TRBV5-1	TRBD2	TGCGCCAGCAGCCGAAGGACTAGCCGACCAATCGTGGATAATGAGCAGTTCTTC	CASSRRTSRPIVDNEQFF
14	TRBJ2-7	.	TRBV5-8	.	TGTGCCAGCGGCTGTGGGGGCCTCTGCTACGAGCAGTACTTC	CASGCGGLCYEQYF
11	TRBJ2-7	many	TRBV27	TRBD1	TGTGCCACCCAACAGGGGTACGAGCAGTACTTC	CATQQGYEQYF
14	TRBJ2-5	few	TRBV29-1	TRBD2	TGCAGCGTTGAAGAGGGAGGGAGCCTGGAGACCCAGTACTTC	CSVEEGGSLETQYF
16	TRBJ1-6	few	TRBV7-8	.	TGTGCCAGCAGCCCGGGGGGTGGCTCCTATAATTCACCCCTCCACTTT	CASSPGGGSYNSPLHF
14	TRBJ2-7	many	TRBV28	.	TGTGCCAGCAGTCGAATTAGGGGGAGCTACGAGCAGTACTTC	CASSRIRGSYEQYF
12	TRBJ2-5	many	TRBV9	.	TGTGCCAGCAGCGGGGGGGCGGAGACCCAGTACTTC	CASSGGAETQYF
17	TRBJ2-1	many	TRBV3-1	TRBD2	TGTGCCAGCAGCCAGGGACTAGCGGGAGGCCCCTACAATGAGCAGTTCTTC	CASSQGLAGGPYNEQFF
16	TRBJ2-3	many	TRBV25-1	.	TGTGCCAGCAGTCCAATACGTTCGTCCAAGACAGATACGCAGTATTTT	CASSPIRSSKTDTQYF
12	TRBJ1-5	few	TRBV29-1	.	TGCAGCGTCCAATACTCGAATCAGCCCCAGCATTTT	CSVQYSNQPQHF
13	TRBJ2-3	many	TRBV12-3/TRBV12-4	.	TGTGCCAGCACAGGGGTGTGGACAGATACGCAGTATTTT	CASTGVWTDTQYF
18	TRBJ2-7	many	TRBV15	.	TGTGCCACCAGCAGAGTCCCCCGCCGGGACGGGAGCTCCTACGAGCAGTACTTC	CATSRVPRRDGSSYEQYF
13	TRBJ2-1	many	TRBV29-1	.	TGCAGCTCTGCAGTAGCGCTAGCGTATGAGCAGTTCTTC	CSSAVALAYEQFF
15	TRBJ1-2	many	TRBV14	TRBD1	TGTGCCAGCAGCCCCCGGGACAGGGGGCTCTGGGGCTACACCTTC	CASSPRDRGLWGYTF
16	TRBJ2-2	.	TRBV13	.	TGTGCCAGCAGCTCCCCCCAGGGGGGGAACACCGGGGAGCTGTTTTTT	CASSSPQGGNTGELFF
14	TRBJ2-5	.	TRBV25-1	.	TGTGCCAGCAGTGGAAGGACGGGACAAGAGACCCAGTACTTC	CASSGRTGQETQYF
15	TRBJ2-3	many	TRBV24-1	.	TGTGCCACCAGTGATATGGGGACTGACACAGATACGCAGTATTTT	CATSDMGTDTDTQYF
19	TRBJ2-3	.	TRBV6-1	TRBD2	TGTGCCAGCAGTGAAGGTCCCGGCGGGGGGGCTAACCCCACAGATACGCAGTATTTT	CASSEGPGGGANPTDTQYF
15	TRBJ2-5	.	TRBV9	.	TGTGCCAGCAGCGTAAAAGGGTTGGGACAAGAGACCCAGTACTTC	CASSVKGLGQETQYF
13	TRBJ1-5	.	TRBV10-1	.	TGCGCCAGCAGTGATTATAGCAATCAGCCCCAGCATTTT	CASSDYSNQPQHF
17	TRBJ1-1	many	TRBV7-9	TRBD1	TGTGCCAGCAGCTTGAGTAGATTGGACAGGGGGAACACTGAAGCTTTCTTT	CASSLSRLDRGNTEAFF
11	TRBJ2-3	.	TRBV12-3/TRBV12-4	.	TGTGCCAGCCAGAGCACAGATACGCAGTATTTT	CASQSTDTQYF
16	TRBJ2-1	many	TRBV6-2/TRBV6-3	TRBD2	TGTGCCAGCAGCCTGGCCCTAGCGGGGGGGCCTGATGAGCAGTTCTTC	CASSLALAGGPDEQFF
12	TRBJ2-5	.	TRBV4-2	.	TGTGCCAGCAGCCAAGATTTGGGGACCCAGTACTTC	CASSQDLGTQYF
15	TRBJ2-1	many	TRBV28	TRBD1	TGTGCCAGCAGGAGGACAGGGGGCGCCTACAATGAGCAGTTCTTC	CASRRTGGAYNEQFF
16	TRBJ2-1	.	TRBV4-1	TRBD2	TGCGCCAGCAGCCCCGGGACTAGCGGGAGCTTGGACCAGCAGTTCTTC	CASSPGTSGSLDQQFF
16	TRBJ2-3	.	TRBV7-9	.	TGTGCCAGCAGCTTAGTGATCACGGTGAGCACAGATACGCAGTATTTT	CASSLVITVSTDTQYF
15	TRBJ1-4	.	TRBV25-1	.	TGTGCCAGCAGTGAAGTCGCAGGATCTGGGGAAAAACTGTTTTTT	CASSEVAGSGEKLFF
14	TRBJ2-2	.	TRBV2	TRBD2	TGTGCCAGCGACGGGCGGGAGAGGCCCGGGGAGCTGTTTTTT	CASDGRERPGELFF
13	TRBJ1-1	few	TRBV9	TRBD1	TGTGCCAGCAGCGTAGGGACAGGGGGCGAAGCTTTCTTT	CASSVGTGGEAFF
18	TRBJ2-1	few	TRBV19	TRBD1	TGTGCCAGTAGTCTACATCGGACAGGGTTGGGCTCCTACAATGAGCAGTTCTTC	CASSLHRTGLGSYNEQFF
13	TRBJ1-2	.	TRBV5-1	.	TGCGCCAGCAGCATTGATGATAACTATGGCTACACCTTC	CASSIDDNYGYTF
14	TRBJ2-5	.	TRBV10-3	.	TGTGCCATCAGTGTTCAGGGCTTTCAAGAGACCCAGTACTTC	CAISVQGFQETQYF
21	TRBJ2-3	.	TRBV20-1	TRBD2	TGCAGTGCTAGTTCTTGGCTAGCGGTTTCCCCTCCCGGTGGGGGCACAGATACGCAGTATTTT	CSASSWLAVSPPGGGTDTQYF
15	TRBJ2-1	few	TRBV10-3	.	TGTGCCATCAGTAGACAGGGAACCGGGGGCAATGAGCAGTTCTTC	CAISRQGTGGNEQFF
15	TRBJ2-1	many	TRBV20-1	.	TGCAGTGCTAGGGCCCCCGGGGACAAAGGAGGTGAGCAGTTCTTC	CSARAPGDKGGEQFF
19	TRBJ2-3	.	TRBV4-2	TRBD2	TGTGCCAGCAGCCAAGATGTGACGGGACTAGCGGGAGGAGCAGATACGCAGTATTTT	CASSQDVTGLAGGADTQYF
17	TRBJ2-5	few	TRBV7-2	TRBD2	TGTGCCAGCAGCCCGGAGGGGCTAGCGGGAGTAAAAGAGACCCAGTACTTC	CASSPEGLAGVKETQYF
13	TRBJ1-1	many	TRBV20-1	.	TGCAGTGCTAGAACAGGGATGGAGGCTGAAGCTTTCTTT	CSARTGMEAEAFF
16	TRBJ2-3	many	TRBV11-2	TRBD2	TGTGCCAGCACCCTGCAGGTAGCGGGGACCATGGATACGCAGTATTTT	CASTLQVAGTMDTQYF
15	TRBJ2-3	.	TRBV29-1	TRBD1	TGCAGCGTTGAAGATTGGGACAGAGCCACAGATACGCAGTATTTT	CSVEDWDRATDTQYF
13	TRBJ2-7	.	TRBV24-1	.	TGTGCCACCAGTGATGGCAGCACCTACGAGCAGTACTTC	CATSDGSTYEQYF